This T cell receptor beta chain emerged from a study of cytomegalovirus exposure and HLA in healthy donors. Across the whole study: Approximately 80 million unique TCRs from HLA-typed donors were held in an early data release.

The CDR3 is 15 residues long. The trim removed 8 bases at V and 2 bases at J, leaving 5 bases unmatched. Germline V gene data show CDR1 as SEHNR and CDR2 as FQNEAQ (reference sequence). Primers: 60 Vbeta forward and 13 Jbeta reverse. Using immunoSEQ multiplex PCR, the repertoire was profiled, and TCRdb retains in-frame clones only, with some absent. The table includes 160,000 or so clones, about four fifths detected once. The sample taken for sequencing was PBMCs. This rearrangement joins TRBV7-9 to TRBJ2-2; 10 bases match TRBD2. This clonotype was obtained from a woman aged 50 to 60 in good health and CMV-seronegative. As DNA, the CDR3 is TGTGCCAGCGGTACTAGCGGGGCTAACACCGGGGAGCTGTTTTTT. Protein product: CASGTSGANTGELFF. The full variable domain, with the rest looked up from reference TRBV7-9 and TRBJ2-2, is DTGVSQNPRHKITKRGQNVTFRCDPISEHNRLYWYRQTLGQGPEFLTYFQNEAQLEKSRLLSDRFSAERPKGSFSTLEIQRTEQGDSAMYLCASGTSGANTGELFFGEGSRLTVL.